The 8 T cell receptor beta chains below were found in one sample sequenced in a study of STAT5B mutations in CD4+ large granular lymphocyte leukemia. Sequencing used immunoSEQ multiplex PCR; TCRdb keeps in-frame clones, though not all of them. The sample has 25,000 to 35,000 clones, around four fifths seen once. Sequenced input: CD4+ T cells from blood buffy coats. These receptors were obtained from a human donor in good health.

V and J are TRBV28 and TRBJ1-2; D gene uncertain. Germline loops: CDR1 MDHEN, CDR2 SYDVKM. V lost 11 bases, J lost 8 bases, and 21 bases lay in between. This CDR3 has 13 amino acids. The CDR3 bases are TGTGCCGGCGGCCCCGCGCCCTGGGCGGGCTACACCTTC. It codes for CAGGPAPWAGYTF.

The genes are TRBV9 and TRBJ1-1; the match to TRBD1 covers 8 bases. V lost 4 bases and J lost 0; bases outside the gene matches: 5. This CDR3 region has 15 residues. Germline-derived CDR1 and CDR2 are SGDLS and YYNGEE. The CDR3 protein is CASSPRTGMNTEAFF. In nucleotides, the CDR3 is TGTGCCAGCAGCCCCCGGACAGGGATGAACACTGAAGCTTTCTTT.

This chain uses TRBV19 with TRBJ1-6, with D tentatively TRBD1 (6 bases). V was pared by 9 bases and J by 10 bases, with 19 bases between. The germline gives CDR1 LNHDA, CDR2 SQIVND (reference sequence). The CDR3 has 14 residues. DNA for the CDR3: TGTGCCAGCTCCTCCGGACAGAGCACCTCACCCCTCCACTTT. Protein: CASSSGQSTSPLHF.

The chain has TRBV7-9 and TRBJ1-2; TRBD1 matches 7 bases. V trimming: 7 bases; J trimming: 7 bases; junction bases outside the gene matches: 3. Germline assignment: CDR1 SEHNR and CDR2 FQNEAQ (reference sequence). This CDR3 is 11 amino acids long. The CDR3 DNA is TGTGCCAGCACCCGGGACAGTGGCTACACCTTC. Translated: CASTRDSGYTF.

This clone was seen a handful of times. This rearrangement joins TRBV19 to TRBJ1-2; 7 bases are a match to TRBD1. The CDR3 spans 15 residues. Trimming took 2 bases from V and 5 from J; bases not matched to a gene: 8. Germline V gene sequence: CDR1 LNHDA, CDR2 SQIVND (reference sequence). The CDR3 DNA sequence: TGTGCCAGTAGTATATCGGGGACAGCCCCTTATGGCTACACCTTC. This translates into CASSISGTAPYGYTF.

The sample holds one count of this clone. The J gene is TRBJ1-1, the V gene TRBV6-1; unclear D gene. The CDR3 contains 8 residues. In germline, CDR1 is MNHNS, CDR2 SASEGT. The V end lost 9 bases, the J end lost 11 bases, and 7 bases lay between the germline ends. DNA of the CDR3: TGTGCCAGTCCTTGGGCTTTCTTT. Protein product: CASPWAFF.

This chain connects TRBV6-6 to TRBJ2-3; weak D call: TRBD1 (5 bases). Germline V gives CDR1 MNHNY, CDR2 SVGAGI (reference sequence). The V and J ends lost 8 bases and 4 bases respectively, with 10 bases between them. The CDR3 runs to 12 residues. The CDR3 spells CASRQSADTQYF. The DNA for the CDR3 is TGTGCCAGCCGACAGTCTGCAGATACGCAGTATTTT.

This clone was detected only once. The rearrangement links TRBV7-2 to TRBJ2-5, with D possibly matching TRBD1 (5 bases). V lost 1 base and J 7 bases, leaving 10 bases between the germline ends. CDR1 SGHTA and CDR2 FQGNSA come from the germline V gene. The CDR3 is 13 amino acids. The CDR3 region has the DNA TGTGCCAGCAGCTTAGGGGGCGAAGGGACCCAGTACTTC. It is translated as CASSLGGEGTQYF.